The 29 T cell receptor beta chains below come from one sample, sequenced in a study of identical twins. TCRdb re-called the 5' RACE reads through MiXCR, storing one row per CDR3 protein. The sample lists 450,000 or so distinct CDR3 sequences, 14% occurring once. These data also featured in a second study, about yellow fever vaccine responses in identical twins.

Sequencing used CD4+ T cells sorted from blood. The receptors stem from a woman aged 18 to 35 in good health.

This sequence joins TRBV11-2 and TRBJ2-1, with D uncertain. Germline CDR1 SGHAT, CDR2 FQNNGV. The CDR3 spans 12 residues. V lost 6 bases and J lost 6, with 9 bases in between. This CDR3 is CASRLRVNEQFF. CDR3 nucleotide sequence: TGTGCCAGCAGGCTCCGGGTCAATGAGCAGTTCTTC.

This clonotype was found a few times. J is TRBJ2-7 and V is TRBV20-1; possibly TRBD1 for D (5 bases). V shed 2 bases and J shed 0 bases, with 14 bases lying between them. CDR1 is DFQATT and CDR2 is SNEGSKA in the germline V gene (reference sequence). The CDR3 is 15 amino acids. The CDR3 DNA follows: TGCAGTGCTAGAAGGCCTTATAGGGGCTCCTACGAGCAGTACTTC. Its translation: CSARRPYRGSYEQYF.

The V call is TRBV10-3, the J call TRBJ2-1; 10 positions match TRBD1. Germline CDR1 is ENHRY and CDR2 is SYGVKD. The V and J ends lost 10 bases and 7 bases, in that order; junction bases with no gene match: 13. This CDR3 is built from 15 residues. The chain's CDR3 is CATWTGTGVQNEQFF. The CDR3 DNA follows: TGTGCCACCTGGACCGGGACAGGGGTTCAAAATGAGCAGTTCTTC.

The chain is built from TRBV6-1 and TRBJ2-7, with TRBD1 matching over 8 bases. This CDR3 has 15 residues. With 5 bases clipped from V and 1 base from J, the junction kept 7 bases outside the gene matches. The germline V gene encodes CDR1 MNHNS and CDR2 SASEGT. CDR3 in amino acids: CASSPLDRASYEQYF. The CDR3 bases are TGTGCCAGCAGTCCCCTGGACAGGGCTTCCTACGAGCAGTACTTC.

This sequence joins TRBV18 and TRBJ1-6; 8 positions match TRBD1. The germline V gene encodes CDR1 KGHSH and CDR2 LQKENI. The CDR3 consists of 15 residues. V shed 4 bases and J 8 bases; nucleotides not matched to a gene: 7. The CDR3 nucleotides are TGTGCCAGCTCACTATCCGGGACAGGTGATTCACCCCTCCACTTT. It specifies CASSLSGTGDSPLHF.

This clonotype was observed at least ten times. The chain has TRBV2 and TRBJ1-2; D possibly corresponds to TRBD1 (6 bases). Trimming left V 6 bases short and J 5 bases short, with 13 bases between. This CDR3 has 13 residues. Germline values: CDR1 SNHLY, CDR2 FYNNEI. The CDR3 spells CASSATGGYGYTF. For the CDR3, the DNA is TGTGCCAGCAGCGCGACAGGCGGGTATGGCTACACCTTC.

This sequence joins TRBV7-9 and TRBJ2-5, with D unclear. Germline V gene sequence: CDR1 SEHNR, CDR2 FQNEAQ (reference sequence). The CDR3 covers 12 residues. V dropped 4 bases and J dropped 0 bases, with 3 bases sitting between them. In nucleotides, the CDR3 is TGTGCCAGCAGCTGGTACCAAGAGACCCAGTACTTC. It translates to CASSWYQETQYF. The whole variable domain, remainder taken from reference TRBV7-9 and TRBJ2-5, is DTGVSQNPRHKITKRGQNVTFRCDPISEHNRLYWYRQTLGQGPEFLTYFQNEAQLEKSRLLSDRFSAERPKGSFSTLEIQRTEQGDSAMYLCASSWYQETQYFGPGTRLLVL.

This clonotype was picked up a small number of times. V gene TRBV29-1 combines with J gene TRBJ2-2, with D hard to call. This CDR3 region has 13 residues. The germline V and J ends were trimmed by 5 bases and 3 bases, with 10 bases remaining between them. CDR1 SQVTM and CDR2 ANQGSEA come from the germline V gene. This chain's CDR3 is CSVSPVYTGELFF. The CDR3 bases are TGCAGCGTTTCCCCAGTCTACACCGGGGAGCTGTTTTTT.

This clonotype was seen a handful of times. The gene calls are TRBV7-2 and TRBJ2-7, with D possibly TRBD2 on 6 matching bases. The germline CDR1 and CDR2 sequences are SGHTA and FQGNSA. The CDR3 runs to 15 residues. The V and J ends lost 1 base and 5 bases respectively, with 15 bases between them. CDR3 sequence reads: CASSLVVGRVDEQYF. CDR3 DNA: TGTGCCAGCAGCTTAGTTGTCGGGAGAGTCGACGAGCAGTACTTC.

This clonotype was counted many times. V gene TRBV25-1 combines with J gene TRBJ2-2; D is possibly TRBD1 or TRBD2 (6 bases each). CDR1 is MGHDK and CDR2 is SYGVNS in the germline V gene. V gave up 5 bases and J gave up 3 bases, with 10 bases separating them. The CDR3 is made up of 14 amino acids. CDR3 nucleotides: TGTGCCAGCAGTCCTAGGGGGGACACCGGGGAGCTGTTTTTT. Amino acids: CASSPRGDTGELFF.

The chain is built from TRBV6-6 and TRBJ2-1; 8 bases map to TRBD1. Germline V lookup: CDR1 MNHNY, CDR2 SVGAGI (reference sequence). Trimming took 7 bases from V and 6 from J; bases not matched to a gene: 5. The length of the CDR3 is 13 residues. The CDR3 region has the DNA TGTGCCAGCACCCGAGGGACAGGCAATGAGCAGTTCTTC. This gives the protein CASTRGTGNEQFF.

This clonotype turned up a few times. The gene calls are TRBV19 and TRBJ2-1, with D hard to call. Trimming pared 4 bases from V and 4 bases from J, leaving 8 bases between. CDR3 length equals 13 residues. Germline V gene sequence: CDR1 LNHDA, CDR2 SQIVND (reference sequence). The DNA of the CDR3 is TGTGCCAGTAGTACAAAAGCTTACAATGAGCAGTTCTTC. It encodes CASSTKAYNEQFF.

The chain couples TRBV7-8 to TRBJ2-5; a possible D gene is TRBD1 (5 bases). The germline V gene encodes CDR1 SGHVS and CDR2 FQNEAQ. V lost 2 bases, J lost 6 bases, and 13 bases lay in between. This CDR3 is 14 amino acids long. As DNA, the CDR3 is TGTGCCAGCAGCTTACTCCAGGCAGGGAAGACCCAGTACTTC. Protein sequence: CASSLLQAGKTQYF.

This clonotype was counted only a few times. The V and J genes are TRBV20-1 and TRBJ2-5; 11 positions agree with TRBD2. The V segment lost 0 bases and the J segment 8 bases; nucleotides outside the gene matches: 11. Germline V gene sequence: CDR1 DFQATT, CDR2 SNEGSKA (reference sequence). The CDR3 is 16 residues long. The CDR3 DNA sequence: TGCAGTGCTAGAGATTCCCTAGCGGGGGGTGAGGACACCCAGTACTTC. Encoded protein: CSARDSLAGGEDTQYF.

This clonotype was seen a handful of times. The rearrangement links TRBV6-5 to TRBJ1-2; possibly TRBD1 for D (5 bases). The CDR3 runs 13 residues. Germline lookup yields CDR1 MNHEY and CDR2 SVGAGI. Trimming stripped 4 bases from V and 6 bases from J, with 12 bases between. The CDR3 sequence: CASSFSGTHGYTF. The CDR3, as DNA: TGTGCCAGCAGTTTTTCAGGGACCCATGGCTACACCTTC.

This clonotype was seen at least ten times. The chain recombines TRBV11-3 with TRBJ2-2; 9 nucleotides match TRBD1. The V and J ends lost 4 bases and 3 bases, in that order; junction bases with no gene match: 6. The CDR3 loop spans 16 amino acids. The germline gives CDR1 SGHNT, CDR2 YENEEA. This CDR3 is CASSSGQGTHTGELFF. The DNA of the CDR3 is TGTGCCAGCAGCTCGGGACAGGGTACTCACACCGGGGAGCTGTTTTTT.

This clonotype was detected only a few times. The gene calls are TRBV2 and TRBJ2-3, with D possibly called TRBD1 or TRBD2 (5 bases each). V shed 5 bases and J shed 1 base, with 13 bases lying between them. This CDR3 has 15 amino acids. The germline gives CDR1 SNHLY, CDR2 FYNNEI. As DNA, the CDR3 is TGTGCCAGCAGTCTCTCGGGGCCACGCACAGATACGCAGTATTTT. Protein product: CASSLSGPRTDTQYF.

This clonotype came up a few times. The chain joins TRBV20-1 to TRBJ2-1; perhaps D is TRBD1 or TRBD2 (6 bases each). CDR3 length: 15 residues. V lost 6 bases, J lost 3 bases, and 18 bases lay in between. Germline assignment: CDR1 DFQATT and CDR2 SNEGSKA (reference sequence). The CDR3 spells CSAGRTGAFYNEQFF. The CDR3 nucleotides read TGCAGTGCCGGAAGAACGGGGGCTTTCTACAATGAGCAGTTCTTC.

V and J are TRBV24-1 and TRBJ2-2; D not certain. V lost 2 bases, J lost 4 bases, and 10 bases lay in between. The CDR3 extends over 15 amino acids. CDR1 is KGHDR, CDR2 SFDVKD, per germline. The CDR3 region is CATSDSYRATGELFF. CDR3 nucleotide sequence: TGTGCCACCAGTGATTCTTACCGGGCCACCGGGGAGCTGTTTTTT.

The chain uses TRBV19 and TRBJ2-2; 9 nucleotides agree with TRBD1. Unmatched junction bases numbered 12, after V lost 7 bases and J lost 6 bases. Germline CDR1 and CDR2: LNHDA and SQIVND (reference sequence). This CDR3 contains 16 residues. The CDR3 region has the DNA TGTGCCAGTAAGATCGTGGACAGGGGTGGAGCCGGGGAGCTGTTTTTT. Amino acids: CASKIVDRGGAGELFF.

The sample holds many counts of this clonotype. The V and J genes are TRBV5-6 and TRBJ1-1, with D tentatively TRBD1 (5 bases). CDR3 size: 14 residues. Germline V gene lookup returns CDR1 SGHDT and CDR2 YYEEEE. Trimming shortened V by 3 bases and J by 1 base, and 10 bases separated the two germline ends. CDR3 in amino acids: CASSWGRRNTEAFF. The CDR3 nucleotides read TGTGCCAGCAGCTGGGGACGGAGGAACACTGAAGCTTTCTTT.

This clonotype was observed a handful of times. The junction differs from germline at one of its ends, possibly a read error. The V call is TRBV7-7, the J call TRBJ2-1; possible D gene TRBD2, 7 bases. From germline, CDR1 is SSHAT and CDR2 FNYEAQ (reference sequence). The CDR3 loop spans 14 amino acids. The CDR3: CASSPGGGNNEQFF. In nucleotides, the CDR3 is TGTGCTAGCAGCCCGGGCGGGGGCAACAATGAGCAGTTCTTC. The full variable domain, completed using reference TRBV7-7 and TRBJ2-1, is GAGVSQSPRYKVTKRGQDVTLRCDPISSHATLYWYQQALGQGPEFLTYFNYEAQPDKSGLPSDRFSAERPEGSISTLTIQRTEQRDSAMYRCASSPGGGNNEQFFGPGTRLTVL.

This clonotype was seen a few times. The CDR3 DNA reads as TGTGCCAGCAGCGAGGGACATCCTCACACTGAAGCTTTCTTT. As protein: CASSEGHPHTEAFF. V and J are TRBV7-3 and TRBJ1-1; a weak D match, TRBD1 (6 bases). This CDR3 region has 14 residues. The V gene lost 5 bases and the J gene lost 3 bases, with 13 bases spanning the gap. The germline V gene has CDR1 SGHTA and CDR2 FQGTGA.

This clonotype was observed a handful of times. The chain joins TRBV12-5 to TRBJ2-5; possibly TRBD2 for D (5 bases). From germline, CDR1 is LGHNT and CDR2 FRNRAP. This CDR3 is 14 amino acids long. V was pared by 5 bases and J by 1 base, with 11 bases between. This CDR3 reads CASGPGLVQETQYF. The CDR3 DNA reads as TGTGCTAGTGGTCCAGGACTCGTCCAAGAGACCCAGTACTTC.

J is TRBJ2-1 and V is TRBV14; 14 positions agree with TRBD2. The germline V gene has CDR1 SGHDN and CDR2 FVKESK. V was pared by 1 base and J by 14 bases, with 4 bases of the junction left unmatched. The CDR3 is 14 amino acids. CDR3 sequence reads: CASSQGGLAGDKFF. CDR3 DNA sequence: TGTGCCAGCAGCCAAGGGGGACTAGCGGGAGACAAGTTCTTC. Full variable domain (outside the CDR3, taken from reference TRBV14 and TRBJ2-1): EAGVTQFPSHSVIEKGQTVTLRCDPISGHDNLYWYRRVMGKEIKFLLHFVKESKQDESGMPNNRFLAERTGGTYSTLKVQPAELEDSGVYFCASSQGGLAGDKFFGPGTRLTVL.

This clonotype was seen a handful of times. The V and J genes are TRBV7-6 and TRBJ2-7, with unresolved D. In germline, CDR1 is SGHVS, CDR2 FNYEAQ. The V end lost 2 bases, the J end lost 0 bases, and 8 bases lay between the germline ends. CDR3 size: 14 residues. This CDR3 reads CASSLIGNSYEQYF. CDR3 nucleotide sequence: TGTGCCAGCAGCTTAATCGGAAACTCCTACGAGCAGTACTTC.

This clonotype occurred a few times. The CDR3 region has the DNA TGTGCCTGGAGTGTAAGGAGTGATACGCAGTATTTT. Amino acid sequence: CAWSVRSDTQYF. This sequence joins TRBV30 and TRBJ2-3; D unclear. The CDR3 loop spans 12 amino acids. Trimming shortened V by 0 bases and J by 6 bases, and 7 bases separated the two germline ends. Germline V gives CDR1 GTSNPN, CDR2 SVGIG (reference sequence).

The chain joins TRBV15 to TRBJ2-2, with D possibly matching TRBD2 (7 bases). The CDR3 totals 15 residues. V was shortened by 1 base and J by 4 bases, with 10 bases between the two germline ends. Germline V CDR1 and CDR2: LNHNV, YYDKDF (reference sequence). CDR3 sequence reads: CATSRVGGRTGELFF. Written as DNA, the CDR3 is TGTGCCACCAGCAGAGTGGGGGGGCGCACCGGGGAGCTGTTTTTT.

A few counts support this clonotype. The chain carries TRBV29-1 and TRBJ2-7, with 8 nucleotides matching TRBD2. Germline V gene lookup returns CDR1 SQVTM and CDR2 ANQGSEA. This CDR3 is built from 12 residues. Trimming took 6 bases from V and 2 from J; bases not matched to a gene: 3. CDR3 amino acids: CSVATSAYEQYF. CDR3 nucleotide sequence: TGCAGCGTGGCGACTAGCGCCTACGAGCAGTACTTC.